This note documents a single TCR beta chain sequence. The antigen is unknown. Authors of the study amplified TCR beta CDR3 regions from RNA transcripts. The TCR CDR3 first-round RT-PCR relied on the HTBI primer set. TCRdb re-called the multiplex PCR reads with MiXCR, one entry per CDR3 protein. The sample records 500,000 to 650,000 distinct CDR3 sequences, roughly a sixth being singletons. This entry comes from a study of T cells in Graves' hyperthyroidism and ophthalmopathy. Study results and limitations: Within blood appeared most thyroid clonotypes that had expanded above 0.001.

The receptor was derived from a woman aged 18-29 years with Graves' ophthalmopathy. Sequencing used blood.

Written as DNA, the CDR3 is TGTGCCAGCAGCTCCTGGGGACAGGGTATTGCAGATACGCAGTATTTT. Its protein is CASSSWGQGIADTQYF. The rearrangement uses TRBV5-6 and TRBJ2-3; 9 positions match TRBD1. The germline V gene has CDR1 SGHDT and CDR2 YYEEEE. The CDR3 runs to 16 residues. Trimming took 3 bases from V and 4 from J; bases not matched to a gene: 9. Combining the CDR3 with reference TRBV5-6 and TRBJ2-3 gives the whole variable domain DAGVTQSPTHLIKTRGQQVTLRCSPKSGHDTVSWYQQALGQGPQFIFQYYEEEERQRGNFPDRFSGHQFPNYSSELNVNALLLGDSALYLCASSSWGQGIADTQYFGPGTRLTVL.